The 27 T cell receptor beta chains in this list originate from one sample, sequenced in a study of identical twins. TCRdb reprocessed the 5' RACE reads with MiXCR, giving one entry per CDR3 protein. This sample yields 1.5 million to 2 million distinct CDR3 sequences, of which around a third are seen a single time; over 0.25% belongs to the top ten. The source material was cord blood. The receptor source for this set is a newborn girl in good health.

Comments on this clonotype: A much larger clone lies a single base off, so this may be a read error. The chain has TRBV27 and TRBJ1-1; 7 bases are shared with TRBD1. The V gene's germline CDR1 is MNHEY and CDR2 SMNVEV (reference sequence). This CDR3 region has 14 residues. This CDR3 is CVSSPGQLNTEAFF. The CDR3 DNA reads as TGTGTCAGCAGCCCGGGACAGCTGAACACTGAAGCTTTCTTT.

This clonotype was seen more than once but under ten times. The rearrangement links TRBV29-1 to TRBJ2-1, with 8 nucleotides matching TRBD1. Germline V gene data show CDR1 as SQVTM and CDR2 as ANQGSEA. The CDR3 consists of 14 residues. After removal of 3 bases from V and 6 bases from J, the junction contained 7 bases not matched to a gene. The CDR3, as DNA: TGCAGCGTTGACCGGACAGGGCAGCGCAATGAGCAGTTCTTC. It specifies CSVDRTGQRNEQFF.

As regards this clonotype: Compared with germline, one end of the junction differs, possibly owing to a read error. The chain joins TRBV2 to TRBJ2-1; D is possibly TRBD1 (5 bases). Gene TRBJ2-7 matches the end of the DNA better, so the J call may be wrong. The CDR3 covers 14 residues. CDR1 is SNHLY, CDR2 FYNNEI, per germline. The CDR3 DNA sequence: TGTGCCAACAGTGAATGGGGCGCTTACAATGAGCAGTACTTC. It specifies CANSEWGAYNEQYF.

V is TRBV30 and J is TRBJ2-7; D remains ambiguous. The CDR3 is 9 residues long. V was clipped by 7 bases and J by 3 bases, with 4 bases between them. Germline V gene sequence: CDR1 GTSNPN, CDR2 SVGIG (reference sequence). The CDR3 is CALHYEQYF. The CDR3 nucleotides are TGTGCCTTACACTACGAGCAGTACTTC.

The rearrangement uses TRBV2 and TRBJ1-4; 9 bases match TRBD1. The CDR3 runs 15 residues. After removal of 7 bases from V and 3 bases from J, the junction contained 6 bases not matched to a gene. Looked up from germline, CDR1 is SNHLY and CDR2 is FYNNEI. The CDR3, as DNA: TGTGCCAGCATCGGACAGGGGAGGGCTAATGAAAAACTGTTTTTT. Amino acids: CASIGQGRANEKLFF. The full variable domain, with the rest looked up from reference TRBV2 and TRBJ1-4, is EPEVTQTPSHQVTQMGQEVILRCVPISNHLYFYWYRQILGQKVEFLVSFYNNEISEKSEIFDDQFSVERPDGSNFTLKIRSTKLEDSAMYFCASIGQGRANEKLFFGSGTQLSVL.

As for this clonotype: This may arise from a read error, as a much more abundant clone is one base away. The rearrangement joins TRBV29-1 to TRBJ2-4, with TRBD1 matching 7 bases. The germline V gene encodes CDR1 SQVTM and CDR2 ANQGSEA. V trimming: 8 bases; J trimming: 15 bases; junction bases outside the gene matches: 19. The CDR3 covers 13 residues. As DNA, the CDR3 is TGCAGCCGAACAGGGGAAGGGCTCTACGAGCGGTACTTC. It specifies CSRTGEGLYERYF. Full variable domain (outside the CDR3, taken from reference TRBV29-1 and TRBJ2-4): SAVISQKPSRDICQRGTSLTIQCQVDSQVTMMFWYRQQPGQSLTLIATANQGSEATYESGFVIDKFPISRPNLTFSTLTVSNMSPEDSSIYLCSRTGEGLYERYFGAGTRLSVL.

Only a few counts were recorded for this clonotype. The chain links TRBV24-1 to TRBJ2-2; 8 bases fit TRBD1. V trimming: 0 bases; J trimming: 4 bases; junction bases outside the gene matches: 0. In germline, CDR1 is KGHDR, CDR2 SFDVKD. The CDR3 covers 15 residues. CDR3 sequence (DNA): TGTGCCACCAGTGATTTGGGACAGGGCACCGGGGAGCTGTTTTTT. Encoded protein: CATSDLGQGTGELFF.

The CDR3 here is CASGLSGQLGETQYF. The CDR3 DNA is TGTGCTAGTGGTTTGAGCGGACAGCTCGGAGAGACCCAGTACTTC. The chain is built from TRBV12-5 and TRBJ2-5; TRBD1 is a possible D gene (6 bases). Germline CDR1 reads LGHNT; CDR2 reads FRNRAP. The CDR3 totals 15 residues. The V end lost 2 bases, the J end lost 4 bases, and 14 bases lay between the germline ends.

The chain uses TRBV11-2 and TRBJ1-1; D is unresolved. This CDR3 is built from 14 residues. With 2 bases removed from V and 2 bases from J, the gap between germline ends came to 9 bases. Looked up from germline, CDR1 is SGHAT and CDR2 is FQNNGV. The CDR3 DNA reads TGTGCCAGCAGCTTAAGGCACGCCAACACTGAAGCTTTCTTT. It encodes CASSLRHANTEAFF.

The gene calls are TRBV20-1 and TRBJ1-5; 10 nucleotides match TRBD1. CDR3 length equals 16 residues. The V gene end was trimmed by 6 bases and the J gene end by 2 bases; junction bases not matched to a gene: 10. Germline CDR1 is DFQATT and CDR2 is SNEGSKA (reference sequence). DNA for the CDR3: TGCAGTGCAAGGGACAGGGGCAATATCGGCAATCAGCCCCAGCATTTT. Its protein product is CSARDRGNIGNQPQHF.

This rearrangement joins TRBV5-1 to TRBJ2-3, with 12 bases identical to TRBD2. The CDR3 runs 17 residues. The J segment lost 3 bases and the V segment lost 0 bases, leaving 5 bases of the junction unmatched. Germline assignment: CDR1 SGHRS and CDR2 YFSETQ. The CDR3 spells CASSLGTGTSGTDTQYF. For the CDR3, the DNA is TGCGCCAGCAGCTTGGGGACCGGGACTAGCGGGACAGATACGCAGTATTTT.

This chain joins TRBV4-2 and TRBJ1-1; D call uncertain. The V end lost 6 bases, the J end lost 7 bases, and 9 bases lay between the germline ends. The CDR3 totals 11 residues. Germline V gene data show CDR1 as LGHNA and CDR2 as YNFKEQ. Here the CDR3 reads CASRGLGEAFF. CDR3 DNA: TGTGCCAGCAGGGGCCTGGGTGAAGCTTTCTTT.

The chain employs TRBV10-3 and TRBJ2-3; D is possibly TRBD2 (6 bases). The V end was cut by 4 bases, the J end by 2 bases, with 10 bases between. This CDR3 is 14 amino acids long. Per the germline V gene, CDR1 is ENHRY and CDR2 is SYGVKD. This CDR3 reads CAISAGGVTDTQYF. The CDR3 nucleotides read TGTGCCATCAGTGCGGGCGGGGTCACAGATACGCAGTATTTT.

The chain is built from TRBV20-1 and TRBJ1-1; D perhaps matches TRBD1 (5 bases). Germline V CDR1 and CDR2: DFQATT, SNEGSKA (reference sequence). The CDR3 is made up of 13 amino acids. The V end was cut by 3 bases, the J end by 1 base, with 9 bases between. CDR3 loop: CSARGRANTEAFF. The CDR3 DNA follows: TGCAGTGCTAGGGGCAGGGCGAACACTGAAGCTTTCTTT.

A few counts support this clonotype. The chain combines TRBV10-3 with TRBJ2-7, with D perhaps matching TRBD1 (6 bases). CDR1 ENHRY and CDR2 SYGVKD come from the germline V gene. Trimming stripped 4 bases from V and 4 bases from J, with 11 bases between. This CDR3 has 13 amino acids. The CDR3, as DNA: TGTGCCATCAGTGCCTCAAGGGGGTACGAGCAGTACTTC. This codes for CAISASRGYEQYF.

Note on this clonotype: Just one base apart from a much larger clone, this may be a read error. J is TRBJ2-7 and V is TRBV28; D may match TRBD1 or TRBD2 (5 bases each). The CDR3 runs to 13 residues. CDR1 MDHEN and CDR2 SYDVKM come from the germline V gene. Trimming pared 9 bases from V and 2 bases from J, leaving 14 bases between. Here the CDR3 DNA reads TGTGCCAGTCTGGGACGGGCACCCTACGAGCAGTACTTC. Its protein is CASLGRAPYEQYF.

The gene calls are TRBV6-5 and TRBJ2-1; 11 bases line up with TRBD2. CDR1 and CDR2 from the germline V gene are MNHEY and SVGAGI. This CDR3 is built from 19 residues. V was pared by 2 bases and J by 4 bases, with 13 bases of the junction left unmatched. The CDR3 here is CASSYRLGEPSGRYNEQFF. In nucleotides, the CDR3 is TGTGCCAGCAGTTACAGGTTGGGGGAGCCTAGCGGGAGGTACAATGAGCAGTTCTTC.

V and J are TRBV20-1 and TRBJ2-4, with TRBD2 matching over 13 bases. From germline, CDR1 is DFQATT and CDR2 SNEGSKA (reference sequence). The CDR3 is 15 amino acids. V was pared by 7 bases and J by 2 bases, with 5 bases of the junction left unmatched. In nucleotides, the CDR3 is TGCAGTGTTGGGACTAGCGGGACACCCAAAAACATTCAGTACTTC. Residues: CSVGTSGTPKNIQYF.

The chain has TRBV2 and TRBJ1-6, with 7 nucleotides matching TRBD1. This CDR3 is 15 amino acids long. The germline V gene has CDR1 SNHLY and CDR2 FYNNEI. V lost 8 bases, J lost 8 bases, and 12 bases stayed unmatched. The CDR3 DNA follows: TGTGCCAGCCTTATTACCGGGACAGCTGATTCACCCCTCCACTTT. This sequence encodes CASLITGTADSPLHF.

The genes are TRBV15 and TRBJ2-3; unclear D gene. This CDR3 has 11 residues. Germline values: CDR1 LNHNV, CDR2 YYDKDF (reference sequence). V was pared by 2 bases and J by 7 bases, with 4 bases between. The CDR3 sequence: CATSRSNTQYF. CDR3 nucleotides: TGTGCCACCAGCAGAAGCAATACGCAGTATTTT.

This clonotype was counted a few times. The chain is built from TRBV11-2 and TRBJ2-2; D remains ambiguous. The germline V gene encodes CDR1 SGHAT and CDR2 FQNNGV. Trimming stripped 5 bases from V and 1 base from J, with 11 bases between. This CDR3 comprises 15 residues. The CDR3 region is CASSLLTQNTGELFF. The CDR3 DNA sequence: TGTGCCAGCAGCCTCTTAACGCAGAACACCGGGGAGCTGTTTTTT.

V and J are TRBV12-3 or TRBV12-4 and TRBJ1-1; D perhaps matches TRBD1 (5 bases). V gave up 8 bases and J gave up 10 bases, with 14 bases separating them. The length of the CDR3 is 11 residues. The CDR3 nucleotides read TGTGCCAGCGGGGGGATTCGGGGAGCTTTCTTT. As protein: CASGGIRGAFF.

V gene TRBV28 combines with J gene TRBJ1-4; TRBD1 is a possible D gene (5 bases). The CDR3 is made up of 12 amino acids. V was pared by 7 bases and J by 7 bases, with 10 bases between. Germline loops: CDR1 MDHEN, CDR2 SYDVKM. This chain's CDR3 is CASTTGGEKLFF. The DNA for the CDR3 is TGTGCCAGCACCACTGGGGGTGAAAAACTGTTTTTT.

V and J are TRBV12-3 or TRBV12-4 and TRBJ2-3, with 8 bases fitting TRBD1. With 3 bases clipped from V and 3 bases from J, the junction kept 8 bases outside the gene matches. This CDR3 has 16 residues. The CDR3 reads CASSFEAGGATDTQYF. The CDR3, as DNA: TGTGCCAGCAGTTTTGAGGCAGGGGGCGCGACAGATACGCAGTATTTT.

This chain joins TRBV20-1 and TRBJ2-7; 12 positions match TRBD2. V shed 0 bases and J 2 bases; nucleotides not matched to a gene: 5. This CDR3 is 16 amino acids long. CDR1 is DFQATT, CDR2 SNEGSKA, per germline (reference sequence). The CDR3 DNA reads TGCAGTGCTAGAGATGGACTAGCGGGGTATACCTACGAGCAGTACTTC. It specifies CSARDGLAGYTYEQYF.

The rearrangement links TRBV6-6 to TRBJ2-7, with TRBD2 identical over 13 bases. The CDR3 has 15 residues. V shed 5 bases and J 10 bases; nucleotides not matched to a gene: 11. Germline V CDR1 and CDR2: MNHNY, SVGAGI (reference sequence). The CDR3 nucleotides read TGTGCCAGCAGTCAGAGGGGACTAGCGGGACAAACTCAGTACTTC. This gives the protein CASSQRGLAGQTQYF.

Here the CDR3 reads CSARHYGDRSVNEQFF. The CDR3 region has the DNA TGCAGTGCTAGACATTATGGTGACAGGTCTGTCAATGAGCAGTTCTTC. V gene TRBV20-1 combines with J gene TRBJ2-1; TRBD1 might be the D (6 bases). Per the germline V gene, CDR1 is DFQATT and CDR2 is SNEGSKA (reference sequence). The CDR3 length is 16 residues. Trimming removed 2 bases at V and 6 bases at J, with 20 bases between.